This T cell receptor (beta chain) originates from a study of OX40 agonist ivuxolimab in advanced cancers. General notes on the study: The costimulatory receptor OX40 (CD134) was targeted by ivuxolimab, a fully human IgG2 agonistic monoclonal antibody. Intravenous ivuxolimab was administered to patients every 2 weeks at six dose levels: 0.01, 0.1, 0.3, 1.5, 3 and 10 mg/kg. Three dose-escalation patients achieved partial responses, one with hepatocellular carcinoma and two with cutaneous melanoma. Patients were allowed to have had prior anti-PD-1, anti-PD-L1 or anti-CTLA-4 therapy, and approximately 39% of the dose-escalation patients had been treated with checkpoint inhibitors. The point of sequencing TCRbeta in the periphery was to test whether ivuxolimab changed TCR sequence diversity and drove clonal T-cell expansion. Of the roughly 52 dose-escalation patients, hepatocellular carcinoma was present in roughly 19, melanoma in approximately 15, renal cell carcinoma in 9 and head and neck cancer in 9. The paper reports the monotherapy dose-escalation portion (N ≈ 50 patients) of the phase I ivuxolimab trial. The dose-escalation cohort was 82.7% male with a mean age of about 54 years, ranging from about 23 to 85.

The trial excluded patients who had a history of autoimmune disease or who were on systemic immunosuppression. Peripheral blood for TCR sequencing was collected from all dose cohorts at baseline, on cycle 4 day 1, and on cycle 7 day 1. Samples came from an open-label, multicenter, first-in-human phase I dose-escalation trial of ivuxolimab. The trial enrolled adults with locally advanced or metastatic head and neck squamous cell, hepatocellular, melanoma or renal cell carcinoma. Before TCR sequencing, CD4+ and CD8+ T cells were separately sorted from peripheral blood. V loses 6 bases, J loses 5 bases, and the germline ends lie 16 bases apart. CDR1 SNHLY and CDR2 FYNNEI are derived from the germline V gene. The CDR3 measures 14 amino acids from cysteine to phenylalanine. The sequence is cut down to CDR3 DNA, 42 bases in frame from base 1. Overall study results and their limits: In the 0.1-3.0 mg/kg groups, partial responders had among the lowest normalized peripheral clonal expansion, particularly in CD8+ T cells. Clonal expansion of both CD4+ and CD8+ blood T cells was observed from baseline to week 6 at doses 0.1 to 3.0 mg/kg. Low levels of normalized T-cell clonal expansion were also seen in some patients who did not respond. On average, CD8+ T cells showed more expanded clones than CD4+ T cells after ivuxolimab. The antigen specificity of the clonally expanded peripheral T cells was not determined.

Genomic DNA was isolated from the sorted cells so that the TCRbeta CDR3 region could be sequenced. TCRbeta CDR3 regions were sequenced using the immunoSEQ Assay. Imported from immuneACCESS, the table was reduced by TCRdb to in-frame sequences with V and J called. These copies leave out some clones; in studies compared against another copy, an unresolved V gene accounts for under half, and the cause of the remainder is not known. The sample data list roughly 68,000 clones, and approximately 90% of these were observed just once. Roughly an eighth of the sample comes from the top ten. Note on this clone: What antigen it recognizes has not been identified. One base away there is no much larger clone; base qualities are not given.

The sequenced sample was CD4+ or CD8+ T cells sorted from blood, obtained in a trial of the OX40 agonist ivuxolimab. This sequence uses TRBV2 and TRBJ1-1; TRBD1 is a weak D gene call, 5 bases matching. This clonotype originated in an adult with an advanced solid tumor such as melanoma, head and neck, liver or kidney cancer. CDR3 region: CASSPFQGATEAFF. The base sequence is TGTGCCAGCAGCCCTTTTCAGGGCGCGACTGAAGCTTTCTTT.